This TCR beta chain was captured in a study of OX40 agonist ivuxolimab in advanced cancers. Whole-study results and caveats: Researchers did not establish what antigens the expanded peripheral T cells target.

This clone has a handful of counts. The target antigen is unknown. Measured with immunoSEQ multiplex PCR; TCRdb has only the in-frame clones, and not every one. Among about 53,000 clones, 75% to 90% were seen once, and the ten largest hold roughly 11%. Trimming removed 4 bases at V and 5 bases at J, with 6 bases between. The CDR3 spans 12 residues. Germline-derived CDR1 and CDR2 are LNHDA and SQIVND (reference sequence). The chain uses TRBV19 and TRBJ1-5; D possibly corresponds to TRBD1 (5 bases). This receptor was taken from an adult with an advanced solid tumor such as melanoma, head and neck, liver or kidney cancer. The source material was CD4+ or CD8+ T cells sorted from blood, sampled in a trial of the OX40 agonist ivuxolimab. Here the CDR3 reads CASSTGYQPQHF. The CDR3 region has the DNA TGTGCCAGTAGTACAGGGTATCAGCCCCAGCATTTT.